Below are 18 T cell receptor beta chains sequenced from a single sample in a study of human T cells and chemical hapten exposure. One entry per CDR3 protein results from TCRdb running MiXCR on the RACE reads. The repertoire holds around 57,000 distinct CDR3 sequences, with 8% to 13% as singletons. Time point defined: patch test 1, 2 weeks after DPC sensitization. The treatment here: therapeutic diphenylcyclopropenone sensitization with weekly scalp DPC. Unfractionated whole blood was the source of the extracted total RNA. Sequences were derived from whole blood, sampled in connection with sensitization to the hapten diphenylcyclopropenone (DPC). These receptors originate from a woman between 40 and 50 years old with alopecia areata. Some clones in this sample may be carry-over from other donors' samples.

This clonotype was seen only a few times. V usage is TRBV4-1 and J usage is TRBJ2-7, with 9 positions matching TRBD2. There are 16 residues in the CDR3. Per germline, CDR1 MGHRA and CDR2 YSYEKL. V shed 1 base and J 0 bases; nucleotides not matched to a gene: 4. CDR3 nucleotide sequence: TGCGCCAGCAGCCAAGTTGGCGGGGGGGACTCCTACGAGCAGTACTTC. The encoded protein is CASSQVGGGDSYEQYF.

This clonotype was recorded many times. The CDR3 DNA reads as TGTGCCAGCAGTCCAGCGGTAGGGGGGGACACTGAAGCTTTCTTT. As protein: CASSPAVGGDTEAFF. The chain recombines TRBV6-1 with TRBJ1-1; possible D gene TRBD1, 6 bases. The CDR3 has 15 residues. With 5 bases removed from V and 3 bases from J, the gap between germline ends came to 16 bases. Germline CDR1 reads MNHNS; CDR2 reads SASEGT.

This clonotype was recorded a few times. The chain has TRBV6-6 and TRBJ1-5; D remains ambiguous. Trimming stripped 5 bases from V and 4 bases from J, with 12 bases between. Germline lookup yields CDR1 MNHNY and CDR2 SVGAGI (reference sequence). There are 14 residues in the CDR3. The CDR3 coding sequence is TGTGCCAGCAGTCTCCATCCAGAGAATCAGCCCCAGCATTTT. This translates into CASSLHPENQPQHF.

The chain has TRBV3-1 and TRBJ2-2; D is undetermined. The V end lost 1 base, the J end lost 3 bases, and 6 bases lay between the germline ends. CDR3 length: 14 amino acids. The germline V gene encodes CDR1 LGHDT and CDR2 YNNKEL (reference sequence). For the CDR3, the DNA is TGTGCCAGCAGCCAAGTAGGGCACACCGGGGAGCTGTTTTTT. Its protein is CASSQVGHTGELFF.

At least ten counts were recorded for this clonotype. The rearrangement uses TRBV2 and TRBJ2-1, with 7 bases fitting TRBD2. CDR1 and CDR2 from the germline V gene are SNHLY and FYNNEI. The CDR3 extends over 15 amino acids. Unmatched junction bases numbered 6, after V lost 0 bases and J lost 7 bases. The CDR3 region has the DNA TGTGCCAGCAGTGAAGCGCTGCTAGCGGCGAATGAGCAGTTCTTC. Amino acid sequence: CASSEALLAANEQFF.

This clonotype was seen many times. This sequence joins TRBV12-3 or TRBV12-4 and TRBJ1-6; 8 bases match TRBD1. CDR3 length: 14 residues. Germline trimming cut 5 bases from V and 7 bases from J; bases unmatched to any gene: 4. The CDR3 sequence: CASSATGANSPLHF. Written as DNA, the CDR3 is TGTGCCAGCAGTGCGACAGGGGCCAATTCACCCCTCCACTTT.

This clonotype was observed at least ten times. The V call is TRBV6-2 or TRBV6-3, the J call TRBJ2-2; TRBD2 matches 9 bases. CDR1 is MNHEY, CDR2 SVGEGT, per germline. The CDR3 extends over 18 amino acids. J gave up 7 bases and V 7 bases, and 19 bases lay outside the gene matches. CDR3 amino acids: CASTDGASGKSQDGELFF. DNA for the CDR3: TGTGCCAGCACCGACGGGGCTAGCGGGAAGAGTCAGGACGGGGAGCTGTTTTTT.

This clonotype was observed a handful of times. The genes are TRBV28 and TRBJ1-1, with TRBD1 matching over 7 bases. Germline V gene sequence: CDR1 MDHEN, CDR2 SYDVKM. The CDR3 loop spans 12 amino acids. The junction had 7 bases not matched to a gene; V was cut back by 7 bases and J by 8 bases. This chain's CDR3 is CASTKTGTEAFF. The CDR3 DNA reads TGTGCCAGCACCAAGACAGGGACCGAAGCTTTCTTT.

This rearrangement joins TRBV7-2 to TRBJ1-1, with a weak D call TRBD1 (5 bases). Germline-derived CDR1 and CDR2 are SGHTA and FQGNSA. The CDR3 totals 16 residues. V gave up 3 bases and J gave up 4 bases, with 18 bases separating them. CDR3 nucleotides: TGTGCCAGCAGCTTGAGATGGGCGGGGGTTGGCACTGAAGCTTTCTTT. The encoded protein is CASSLRWAGVGTEAFF. The full variable domain, with the rest looked up from reference TRBV7-2 and TRBJ1-1, is GAGVSQSPSNKVTEKGKDVELRCDPISGHTALYWYRQSLGQGLEFLIYFQGNSAPDKSGLPSDRFSAERTGGSVSTLTIQRTQQEDSAVYLCASSLRWAGVGTEAFFGQGTRLTVV.

The table lists this clonotype with a few counts. This chain joins TRBV28 and TRBJ2-5, with D tentatively TRBD1 or TRBD2 (6 bases each). Trimming stripped 8 bases from V and 5 bases from J, with 12 bases between. The CDR3 length is 12 residues. Germline V gene lookup returns CDR1 MDHEN and CDR2 SYDVKM. The CDR3 DNA reads as TGTGCCAGCGCCGGGGGCCTGGAGACCCAGTACTTC. This encodes CASAGGLETQYF.

This chain uses TRBV5-1 with TRBJ2-3; 10 bases agree with TRBD1. The V gene's germline CDR1 is SGHRS and CDR2 YFSETQ. This CDR3 is 14 amino acids long. The V and J ends lost 3 bases and 5 bases, in that order; junction bases with no gene match: 3. CDR3: CASSWGQGKDTQYF. The CDR3 DNA is TGCGCCAGCAGCTGGGGACAGGGGAAAGATACGCAGTATTTT.

This clonotype was seen repeatedly, ten times or more. The rearrangement links TRBV28 to TRBJ2-7; D ambiguous. Germline-derived CDR1 and CDR2 are MDHEN and SYDVKM. The CDR3 loop spans 12 amino acids. V shed 4 bases and J shed 2 bases, with 6 bases lying between them. CDR3 loop: CASSSSPYEQYF. DNA for the CDR3: TGTGCCAGCAGTTCCTCCCCCTACGAGCAGTACTTC.

The rearrangement uses TRBV28 and TRBJ2-1; TRBD2 matches at 14 bases. From germline, CDR1 is MDHEN and CDR2 SYDVKM. V lost 6 bases to trimming and J lost 12 bases; unmatched junction nucleotides: 10. This CDR3 contains 15 residues. DNA for the CDR3: TGTGCCAGCAGGTTGGGACTAGCGGGAGTGAGCGTGCAGTTCTTC. Its translation: CASRLGLAGVSVQFF.

The chain is built from TRBV20-1 and TRBJ2-7, with a possible D match to TRBD2 (6 bases). The CDR3 has 13 amino acids. V was pared by 3 bases and J by 1 base, with 10 bases between. Germline loops: CDR1 DFQATT, CDR2 SNEGSKA (reference sequence). This chain's CDR3 is CSASAAGSYEQYF. DNA of the CDR3: TGCAGTGCTAGTGCGGCGGGGTCCTACGAGCAGTACTTC.

This clonotype was detected ten times or more. In DNA form, the CDR3 reads TGTGCCAGCAGCTTCGGGACCGGGACTAGAGGTGAGCAGTACTTC. Its protein is CASSFGTGTRGEQYF. V and J are TRBV5-6 and TRBJ2-7; the match to TRBD2 covers 8 bases. Germline values: CDR1 SGHDT, CDR2 YYEEEE. With V trimmed by 2 bases and J by 7 bases, 11 bases remained unmatched. The CDR3 has 15 residues. Based on the CDR3 plus reference TRBV5-6 and TRBJ2-7, the full variable domain is DAGVTQSPTHLIKTRGQQVTLRCSPKSGHDTVSWYQQALGQGPQFIFQYYEEEERQRGNFPDRFSGHQFPNYSSELNVNALLLGDSALYLCASSFGTGTRGEQYFGPGTRLTVT.

The V gene is TRBV1, the J gene TRBJ2-3. TRBV1 constitutes a pseudogene. The CDR3 runs to 14 residues. The CDR3 region has the DNA TGCACCAGCAGCCAAGAGGGCAGGACAGATACGCAGTATTTT. As protein: CTSSQEGRTDTQYF.

There are a few counts of this clonotype. CDR3 sequence reads: CASSPMEAGPGGTGELFF. The CDR3 bases are TGTGCCAGCTCACCGATGGAAGCGGGCCCGGGCGGCACCGGGGAGCTGTTTTTT. The J gene is TRBJ2-2, the V gene TRBV18, with D perhaps TRBD2 (6 bases). V was trimmed by 3 bases and J by 4 bases, leaving 21 bases between them. The CDR3 spans 18 residues. Germline-derived CDR1 and CDR2 are KGHSH and LQKENI.

The table lists this clonotype with a few counts. This rearrangement joins TRBV12-3 or TRBV12-4 to TRBJ2-1; D perhaps matches TRBD2 (6 bases). Trimming shortened V by 4 bases and J by 4 bases, and 14 bases separated the two germline ends. This CDR3 region has 15 residues. DNA for the CDR3: TGTGCCAGCAGTTACTCGCGGGGTTTGTACAATGAGCAGTTCTTC. Its translation: CASSYSRGLYNEQFF.